This TCR beta chain was identified during a study of tumor-infiltrating lymphocytes in primary liver carcinoma. Study context: The tumors ranged from roughly 4 to 11 cm across and fell within stage T1-T3 N0M0. Each sample had roughly 3.5 to 8 million productive TCRbeta reads regardless of tissue type.

This clonotype was seen ten or more times. The investigators made TCR beta cDNA from roughly 0.55 ug total RNA, using a constant-region primer. Three rounds of nested multiplex PCR with slightly modified ARM-PCR produced TCR beta libraries. Each of the first two PCR rounds ran approximately 9 cycles with TRBV1-TRBV30 forward and C-beta reverse primers. TCRdb ran MiXCR on the multiplex PCR reads and lists one entry per CDR3 protein. Altogether 190,000 or so distinct CDR3 sequences are present, less than 75% being singletons, with the ten largest covering about 7.1%. Unsorted whole blood yielded blood RNA, and germline DNA was extracted as well. The germline V gene has CDR1 SQVTM and CDR2 ANQGSEA. The V gene lost 2 bases and the J gene lost 4 bases, with 8 bases spanning the gap. CDR3 length: 12 amino acids.

The chain recombines TRBV29-1 with TRBJ2-5; D ambiguous. This TCR was sampled from a woman aged 55-69 years with primary liver carcinoma and hepatitis B virus infection. The source material was peripheral blood. CDR3 sequence: CSVERFSETQYF. Here the CDR3 DNA reads TGCAGCGTTGAAAGATTCTCAGAGACCCAGTACTTC.